This TCR beta chain was documented in a study of cytomegalovirus exposure and HLA in healthy donors. Study conclusions and caveats: A reported reduction in N-insertions relative to the 666-donor mean was seen in an Asian-associated ancestry cluster in a later analysis. Common viral pathogens were later found to be apparently linked to several of the most significant clusters. Rare TCR sequences predominated, though certain public TCRs were found in many donors.

Germline V CDR1 and CDR2: MNHEY, SVGAGI. The CDR3 is made up of 13 amino acids. Trimming stripped 6 bases from V and 6 bases from J, with 14 bases between. Primers: 60 Vbeta forward and 13 Jbeta reverse. Clones were sequenced by immunoSEQ multiplex PCR, and TCRdb holds only the in-frame ones, with some missing. The sample holds 95,000 to 100,000 clones, roughly 70% seen once. This clone showed up many times. The antigen is undetermined. V is TRBV6-5 and J is TRBJ1-1; no firm D call. The receptor was derived from a middle-aged man in good health and CMV-seronegative. Material: PBMCs. In DNA, the CDR3 is TGTGCCAGCAGAACGAACGGGGTAGCTGAAGCTTTCTTT. Amino acids: CASRTNGVAEAFF.